This passage covers 22 T cell receptor beta chains from one sample sequenced in a study of Graves' ophthalmopathy and Graves' hyperthyroidism. RNA transcripts were the source from which TCR beta CDR3 regions were amplified. Amplification began with first-round RT-PCR using HTBI primers, then second-round multiplex PCR was performed. Each CDR3 protein gets one entry after TCRdb re-called the multiplex PCR reads with MiXCR. Of a few hundred thousand distinct CDR3 sequences detected, 17% appear once; the ten largest clones hold 2.4%. The sequenced sample consisted of peripheral blood. These receptors were obtained from an adult woman with stable Graves' hyperthyroidism.

This clonotype was seen repeatedly, ten times or more. This chain uses TRBV19 with TRBJ2-5, with a possible D match to TRBD1 (5 bases). CDR1 is LNHDA and CDR2 is SQIVND in the germline V gene (reference sequence). V lost 3 bases to trimming and J lost 9 bases, with 17 bases between them. This CDR3 comprises 14 residues. CDR3 sequence (DNA): TGTGCCAGTAGTATGCGTACAAAACAAGGGGCCCAGTACTTC. Encoded protein: CASSMRTKQGAQYF.

The table lists this clonotype with many counts. The V gene is TRBV4-1, the J gene TRBJ2-5; 8 bases map to TRBD2. The CDR3 loop spans 17 amino acids. J gave up 4 bases and V 0 bases, and 10 bases lay outside the gene matches. Germline V gene data show CDR1 as MGHRA and CDR2 as YSYEKL. CDR3 residues: CASSQDAGLGLRETQYF. DNA for the CDR3: TGCGCCAGCAGCCAAGACGCGGGACTAGGATTGAGAGAGACCCAGTACTTC.

This clonotype has just a few counts. This chain links TRBV4-2 with TRBJ2-4; 11 positions agree with TRBD2. There are 16 residues in the CDR3. Germline V gene lookup returns CDR1 LGHNA and CDR2 YNFKEQ. V shed 1 base and J 10 bases; nucleotides not matched to a gene: 9. The CDR3 region has the DNA TGTGCCAGCAGCCAAGCTGTGACTAGCGGGACAGCTATTCAGTACTTC. It codes for CASSQAVTSGTAIQYF.

This clonotype was detected ten times or more. This chain uses TRBV12-3 or TRBV12-4 with TRBJ2-7; no reliable D call. This CDR3 is built from 11 residues. V was pared by 0 bases and J by 5 bases, with 2 bases between. This chain's CDR3 is CASSLADEQYF. The CDR3 bases are TGTGCCAGCAGTTTAGCCGACGAGCAGTACTTC.

This clonotype was recorded at least ten times. V is TRBV5-4 and J is TRBJ2-2, with 10 bases matching TRBD1. Looked up from germline, CDR1 is SGHNT and CDR2 is YYREEE (reference sequence). V lost 4 bases to trimming and J lost 3 bases; unmatched junction nucleotides: 3. This CDR3 is 15 amino acids long. The CDR3 coding sequence is TGTGCCAGCAGCCTTGGGACAGGGGACACCGGGGAGCTGTTTTTT. As protein: CASSLGTGDTGELFF.

This clonotype was counted many times. The chain links TRBV18 to TRBJ2-7, with TRBD2 matching 13 bases. The CDR3 is 17 residues long. Trimming removed 6 bases from V and 2 bases from J; junction bases left unmatched: 10. Germline V gene sequence: CDR1 KGHSH, CDR2 LQKENI. The CDR3 here is CASSPGLAGDLTYEQYF. The CDR3 bases are TGTGCCAGCTCTCCCGGACTAGCGGGAGACCTTACCTACGAGCAGTACTTC.

This clonotype came up many times. This chain connects TRBV7-9 to TRBJ1-5; 7 positions match TRBD1. Germline V CDR1 and CDR2: SEHNR, FQNEAQ (reference sequence). The trim removed 4 bases at V and 4 bases at J, leaving 7 bases unmatched. CDR3 length equals 15 residues. Written as DNA, the CDR3 is TGTGCCAGCAGCTCCACAGGGGACGGAAATCAGCCCCAGCATTTT. Its protein product is CASSSTGDGNQPQHF.

This clonotype was observed many times. The V call is TRBV7-8, the J call TRBJ2-2, with unresolved D. The germline V and J ends were trimmed by 5 bases and 4 bases, with 8 bases remaining between them. Germline-derived CDR1 and CDR2 are SGHVS and FQNEAQ. CDR3 size: 13 residues. In nucleotides, the CDR3 is TGTGCCAGCAGCACCTCGATCACCGGGGAGCTGTTTTTT. This sequence encodes CASSTSITGELFF. The whole variable domain, filled in from reference TRBV7-8 and TRBJ2-2, reads GAGVSQSPRYKVAKRGQDVALRCDPISGHVSLFWYQQALGQGPEFLTYFQNEAQLDKSGLPSDRFFAERPEGSVSTLKIQRTQQEDSAVYLCASSTSITGELFFGEGSRLTVL.

This clonotype was recorded at least ten times. The V gene is TRBV6-1, the J gene TRBJ2-3; D gene ambiguous. The V end was cut by 7 bases, the J end by 4 bases, with 6 bases between. The CDR3 has 11 residues. CDR1 MNHNS and CDR2 SASEGT come from the germline V gene. The CDR3 nucleotides read TGTGCCAGCACTGACGCAGATACGCAGTATTTT. Protein: CASTDADTQYF.

This sequence joins TRBV29-1 and TRBJ2-3; D unresolved. V gave up 3 bases and J gave up 2 bases, with 12 bases separating them. Germline V gene lookup returns CDR1 SQVTM and CDR2 ANQGSEA. This CDR3 has 14 residues. The CDR3 region is CSVDTGLDTDTQYF. CDR3 in DNA: TGCAGCGTTGATACCGGGCTTGACACAGATACGCAGTATTTT.

This clonotype occurred many times. The rearrangement joins TRBV2 to TRBJ2-7; D perhaps matches TRBD1 (6 bases). Per germline, CDR1 SNHLY and CDR2 FYNNEI. Trimming pared 2 bases from V and 7 bases from J, leaving 15 bases between. This CDR3 spans 14 amino acids. The CDR3 spells CASSESPGAGEQYF. The CDR3, as DNA: TGTGCCAGCAGTGAAAGTCCAGGGGCAGGAGAGCAGTACTTC.

This clonotype occurred many times. V gene TRBV27 combines with J gene TRBJ2-5; no clear D. Germline-derived CDR1 and CDR2 are MNHEY and SMNVEV (reference sequence). Trimming left V 3 bases short and J 2 bases short, with 13 bases between. The CDR3 has 15 residues. The CDR3 is CASSFAVSHQETQYF. In DNA, the CDR3 is TGTGCCAGCAGTTTTGCAGTATCCCATCAAGAGACCCAGTACTTC.

This clonotype was seen at least ten times. CDR3 nucleotides: TGTGCCAGCAGCTCATACACAGTGGAAGCTTTCTTT. Its protein is CASSSYTVEAFF. The genes are TRBV7-9 and TRBJ1-1; D unresolved. Trimming took 4 bases from V and 8 from J, leaving 11 bases between them. CDR3 length: 12 residues. CDR1 and CDR2 (germline): SEHNR, FQNEAQ (reference sequence).

This clonotype appeared many times. The chain couples TRBV10-3 to TRBJ2-7; no clear D. The CDR3 contains 12 residues. V dropped 2 bases and J dropped 5 bases, with 7 bases sitting between them. Germline CDR1 and CDR2: ENHRY and SYGVKD. In nucleotides, the CDR3 is TGTGCCATCAGTGAGGGGGTGGACGAGCAGTACTTC. Amino acid sequence: CAISEGVDEQYF.

This clonotype was found a few times. The chain employs TRBV18 and TRBJ1-5; D is undetermined. CDR1 and CDR2 (germline): KGHSH, LQKENI. V was cut by 6 bases and J by 11 bases, with 14 bases left in between. CDR3 length equals 12 residues. This CDR3 reads CASSPGAAAQHF. Here the CDR3 DNA reads TGTGCCAGCTCTCCGGGCGCCGCGGCCCAGCATTTT. Together with reference TRBV18 and TRBJ1-5, the CDR3 gives the full variable domain: NAGVMQNPRHLVRRRGQEARLRCSPMKGHSHVYWYRQLPEEGLKFMVYLQKENIIDESGMPKERFSAEFPKEGPSILRIQQVVRGDSAAYFCASSPGAAAQHFGDGTRLSIL.

The table lists this clonotype with many counts. The chain uses TRBV28 and TRBJ1-2; 9 bases are a match to TRBD1. Germline CDR1 and CDR2: MDHEN and SYDVKM. CDR3 length: 14 residues. Trimming at V came to 7 bases and at J to 10 bases, leaving 13 bases not matched to a gene. The CDR3: CASTDQGTGLFYTF. The CDR3 DNA reads as TGTGCCAGCACCGACCAGGGGACAGGGTTGTTCTACACCTTC.

The table lists this clonotype with many counts. V gene TRBV29-1 combines with J gene TRBJ2-5; the D gene could be TRBD1 or TRBD2 (6 bases each). V was clipped by 3 bases and J by 6 bases, with 11 bases between them. This CDR3 contains 12 residues. Germline lookup yields CDR1 SQVTM and CDR2 ANQGSEA. The CDR3 reads CSVDGGLKTQYF. CDR3 nucleotide sequence: TGCAGCGTTGATGGGGGGCTGAAGACCCAGTACTTC.

In its sample, this clonotype was seen many times. The rearrangement joins TRBV7-3 to TRBJ2-3; D is possibly TRBD2 (5 bases). V dropped 8 bases and J dropped 1 base, with 10 bases sitting between them. Germline loops: CDR1 SGHTA, CDR2 FQGTGA. This CDR3 spans 13 amino acids. CDR3 nucleotides: TGTGCCAGCGGGTACGGGGGCACAGATACGCAGTATTTT. The encoded protein is CASGYGGTDTQYF.

This clonotype has at least ten counts. The genes are TRBV12-3 or TRBV12-4 and TRBJ2-5; D might be TRBD1 or TRBD2, each matching 5 bases. Between the trimmed V and J ends, which lost 5 bases and 5 bases, there was a span of 18 bases. The CDR3 consists of 15 residues. The CDR3 protein is CASSDQGPQWETQYF. The CDR3 bases are TGTGCCAGCAGTGACCAGGGACCACAGTGGGAGACCCAGTACTTC.

This clonotype has at least ten counts. This chain uses TRBV29-1 with TRBJ1-2; D unresolved. Trimming shortened V by 4 bases and J by 8 bases, and 14 bases separated the two germline ends. The CDR3 length is 12 residues. In germline, CDR1 is SQVTM, CDR2 ANQGSEA. CDR3 in DNA: TGCAGCGTTGGGCTTGGGCTCGAGGGCTACACCTTC. Translating gives CSVGLGLEGYTF. The complete variable domain, with remaining parts taken from reference TRBV29-1 and TRBJ1-2, reads SAVISQKPSRDICQRGTSLTIQCQVDSQVTMMFWYRQQPGQSLTLIATANQGSEATYESGFVIDKFPISRPNLTFSTLTVSNMSPEDSSIYLCSVGLGLEGYTFGSGTRLTVV.

In its sample, this clonotype was seen a few times. This chain uses TRBV6-2 or TRBV6-3 with TRBJ1-1, with D maybe TRBD1 (5 bases). The length of the CDR3 is 11 residues. The V gene lost 6 bases and the J gene lost 5 bases, with 7 bases spanning the gap. CDR1 and CDR2 (germline): MNHEY, SVGEGT. This CDR3 reads CASRQGTEAFF. DNA for the CDR3: TGTGCCAGCAGGCAGGGTACTGAAGCTTTCTTT.

J is TRBJ2-7 and V is TRBV6-1; TRBD1 matches 8 bases. The CDR3 runs 15 residues. Germline V lookup: CDR1 MNHNS, CDR2 SASEGT. Trimming took 9 bases from V and 3 from J; bases not matched to a gene: 13. CDR3 nucleotide sequence: TGTGCCAGTAGCCCGACAGGGGCGAAAAACTACGAGCAGTACTTC. Protein: CASSPTGAKNYEQYF.